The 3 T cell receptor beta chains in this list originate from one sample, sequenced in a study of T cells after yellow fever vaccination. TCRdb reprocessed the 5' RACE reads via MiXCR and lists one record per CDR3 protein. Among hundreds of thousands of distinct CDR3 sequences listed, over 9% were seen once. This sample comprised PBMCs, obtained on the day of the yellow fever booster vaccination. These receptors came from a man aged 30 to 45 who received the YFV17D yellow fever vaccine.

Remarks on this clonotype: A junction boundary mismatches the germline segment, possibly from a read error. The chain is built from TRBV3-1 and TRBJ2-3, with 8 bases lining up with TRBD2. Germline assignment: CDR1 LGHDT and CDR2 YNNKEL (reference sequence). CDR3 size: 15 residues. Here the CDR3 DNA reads TGTGCCAGCCGCCAGGGACTAGAGAGCACAGATACGCAGTATTTT. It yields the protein CASRQGLESTDTQYF.

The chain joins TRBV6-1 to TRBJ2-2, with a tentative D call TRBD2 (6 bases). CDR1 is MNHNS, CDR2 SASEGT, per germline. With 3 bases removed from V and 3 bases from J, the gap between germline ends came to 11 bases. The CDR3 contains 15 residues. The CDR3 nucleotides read TGTGCCAGCAGTGACGAGGCGGGATACACCGGGGAGCTGTTTTTT. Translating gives CASSDEAGYTGELFF.

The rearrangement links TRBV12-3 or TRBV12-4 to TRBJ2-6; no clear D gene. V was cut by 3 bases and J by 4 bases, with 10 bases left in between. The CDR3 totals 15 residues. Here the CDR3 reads CASSFLGFGANVLTF. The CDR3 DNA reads TGTGCCAGCAGTTTTTTAGGGTTCGGGGCCAACGTCCTGACTTTC.